One and the same sample provided the 27 T cell receptor beta chains below, sequenced in a study of blood T cell repertoires in COVID-19 (dated by TCRdb to 2020 to 2022). Libraries were constructed by the immunoSEQ multiplex PCR assay. The source is immuneACCESS, and TCRdb retained only in-frame sequences with V and J called. Part of the clones is not carried over; for the studies checked, unresolved V genes explain less than half of this, and the remainder is unexplained. The sample profile shows around 170,000 clones; 84% of them were found once. The ten largest clonotypes hold 9.5% to 15% of the sample. The sequencing input was PBMCs or T cells enriched from blood (not recorded which). These receptors originate from a man aged 45 to 65 who had recovered from COVID-19.

The V gene is TRBV19, the J gene TRBJ2-2; tentatively, D is TRBD1 (5 bases). This CDR3 comprises 14 residues. V gave up 5 bases and J gave up 6 bases, with 13 bases separating them. The germline V gene has CDR1 LNHDA and CDR2 SQIVND (reference sequence). The CDR3 reads CASSLDSSAGELFF. CDR3 DNA: TGTGCCAGTAGTCTCGACAGTTCGGCCGGGGAGCTGTTTTTT.

This clone was detected a few times. The V call is TRBV7-9, the J call TRBJ1-4; possibly TRBD1 for D (5 bases). The CDR3 runs 15 residues. The V gene lost 0 bases and the J gene lost 7 bases, with 12 bases spanning the gap. In germline, CDR1 is SEHNR, CDR2 FQNEAQ (reference sequence). CDR3 sequence reads: CASSLAGGRGEKLFF. CDR3 nucleotides: TGTGCCAGCAGCTTAGCCGGGGGTAGGGGTGAAAAACTGTTTTTT. The variable domain in full, completed from reference TRBV7-9 and TRBJ1-4, reads DTGVSQNPRHKITKRGQNVTFRCDPISEHNRLYWYRQTLGQGPEFLTYFQNEAQLEKSRLLSDRFSAERPKGSFSTLEIQRTEQGDSAMYLCASSLAGGRGEKLFFGSGTQLSVL.

The chain has TRBV5-1 and TRBJ1-1, with D possibly TRBD1 on 5 matching bases. CDR3 length: 15 residues. The germline V and J ends were trimmed by 4 bases and 0 bases, with 13 bases remaining between them. Germline CDR1 is SGHRS and CDR2 is YFSETQ. CDR3 residues: CASSPGSIMNTEAFF. CDR3 bases: TGCGCCAGCAGCCCAGGGTCCATCATGAACACTGAAGCTTTCTTT.

The CDR3 coding sequence is TGTGCCAGCAGCACAGGGGGCGGGAACACTGAAGCTTTCTTT. Protein sequence: CASSTGGGNTEAFF. J is TRBJ1-1 and V is TRBV6-5; 9 bases line up with TRBD1. V lost 6 bases and J lost 1; bases outside the gene matches: 3. The germline V gene has CDR1 MNHEY and CDR2 SVGAGI. The CDR3 is made up of 14 amino acids.

In this sample, this clone turned up a few times. The V gene is TRBV7-8, the J gene TRBJ1-1; 9 bases map to TRBD1. Germline V gene lookup returns CDR1 SGHVS and CDR2 FQNEAQ. CDR3 size: 16 residues. J gave up 10 bases and V 1 base, and 13 bases lay outside the gene matches. The CDR3 spells CASSLGSSGTGIRAFF. In DNA form, the CDR3 reads TGTGCCAGCAGCTTAGGAAGTTCGGGGACAGGGATTCGAGCTTTCTTT.

V usage is TRBV11-1 and J usage is TRBJ1-1; D might be TRBD1 (6 bases). The V end was cut by 6 bases, the J end by 1 base, with 9 bases between. The V gene's germline CDR1 is SGHAT and CDR2 FQDESV (reference sequence). The CDR3 contains 13 residues. The CDR3 nucleotides read TGTGCCAGCAGTTTGGACAGGAACACTGAAGCTTTCTTT. As protein: CASSLDRNTEAFF.

This chain connects TRBV2 to TRBJ1-1; D is ambiguous. The V gene lost 4 bases and the J gene lost 5 bases, with 8 bases spanning the gap. Germline V lookup: CDR1 SNHLY, CDR2 FYNNEI. The CDR3 extends over 12 amino acids. This CDR3 reads CASSGGLTEAFF. In DNA, the CDR3 is TGTGCCAGCAGTGGAGGTTTAACTGAAGCTTTCTTT.

V is TRBV30 and J is TRBJ1-5; D unresolved. The germline V gene encodes CDR1 GTSNPN and CDR2 SVGIG (reference sequence). Trimming took off 1 base at V and 3 bases at J, with 7 bases between the two ends. This CDR3 comprises 13 residues. The CDR3 loop reads CAWSGGYNQPQHF. As DNA, the CDR3 is TGTGCCTGGAGTGGAGGGTACAATCAGCCCCAGCATTTT.

This chain links TRBV18 with TRBJ2-7; 7 bases agree with TRBD1. V dropped 1 base and J dropped 2; count of bases not matched to a gene: 2. The CDR3 loop spans 14 amino acids. In germline, CDR1 is KGHSH, CDR2 LQKENI. The DNA of the CDR3 is TGTGCCAGCTCACCACGTGGACAGGCCTACGAGCAGTACTTC. It yields the protein CASSPRGQAYEQYF.

V is TRBV2 and J is TRBJ1-2, with D unclear. With 8 bases removed from V and 2 bases from J, the gap between germline ends came to 12 bases. From germline, CDR1 is SNHLY and CDR2 FYNNEI. The length of the CDR3 is 13 residues. For the CDR3, the DNA is TGTGCCAGCTTACGAGGAACCAACTATGGCTACACCTTC. Translated: CASLRGTNYGYTF.

The chain carries TRBV9 and TRBJ2-3; 10 bases line up with TRBD2. The CDR3 totals 16 residues. Germline V gene lookup returns CDR1 SGDLS and CDR2 YYNGEE. Trimming at V came to 4 bases and at J to 1 base, leaving 6 bases not matched to a gene. The CDR3 sequence is CASSPSGTSGTDTQYF. The CDR3 region has the DNA TGTGCCAGCAGCCCGTCTGGGACTAGCGGCACAGATACGCAGTATTTT.

This chain connects TRBV14 to TRBJ1-1; D is uncertain. V shed 5 bases and J shed 1 base, with 11 bases lying between them. In germline, CDR1 is SGHDN, CDR2 FVKESK. The CDR3 loop spans 14 amino acids. The CDR3 is CASSYNWRNTEAFF. The CDR3 coding sequence is TGTGCCAGCAGCTACAACTGGAGGAACACTGAAGCTTTCTTT.

Worth noting for this clone: One end of the junction fails to match germline, which may point to a read error. The genes are TRBV30 and TRBJ2-1, with D unclear. Germline V gene sequence: CDR1 GTSNPN, CDR2 SVGIG (reference sequence). The CDR3 runs to 14 residues. This CDR3 reads CAWSVLRSHNEQFF. The CDR3 DNA is TGTGCCTGGTCTGTCTTGCGCTCCCACAATGAGCAGTTCTTC.

For this clone: Since a much larger clone is just one base distant, this may be a read error. This chain joins TRBV24-1 and TRBJ2-3; 11 nucleotides line up with TRBD2. CDR3 length: 15 amino acids. Germline-derived CDR1 and CDR2 are KGHDR and SFDVKD. The V segment lost 4 bases and the J segment 1 base; nucleotides outside the gene matches: 0. DNA for the CDR3: TGTGCCACCAGTGAACTAGCGGGGGGCACAGATACGCAGTATTTT. Its translation is CATSELAGGTDTQYF.

This sequence joins TRBV11-2 and TRBJ1-4; D gene ambiguous. The germline V gene encodes CDR1 SGHAT and CDR2 FQNNGV. Trimming cost V 5 bases and J 6 bases, with 7 bases left between them. This CDR3 contains 12 residues. CDR3 residues: CASSPPDEKLFF. The CDR3 DNA reads as TGTGCCAGCAGCCCCCCCGATGAAAAACTGTTTTTT.

The chain combines TRBV4-2 with TRBJ1-2; 10 bases match TRBD1. Unmatched junction bases numbered 8, after V lost 0 bases and J lost 1 base. This CDR3 has 18 amino acids. Germline V gives CDR1 LGHNA, CDR2 YNFKEQ. CDR3 sequence reads: CASSQDPGTGVGNYGYTF. The DNA of the CDR3 is TGTGCCAGCAGCCAAGATCCCGGGACAGGGGTTGGTAACTATGGCTACACCTTC.

This chain connects TRBV7-8 to TRBJ2-5, with a tentative D call TRBD2 (5 bases). Trimming removed 3 bases at V and 0 bases at J, with 14 bases between. Germline CDR1 SGHVS, CDR2 FQNEAQ. The CDR3 has 16 residues. The CDR3 DNA reads TGTGCCAGCAGCTTCGGACTGACTATGTACCAAGAGACCCAGTACTTC. It codes for CASSFGLTMYQETQYF.

This clone was seen only once. The CDR3, as DNA: TGTGCCAGCAGCCAGAGATACAGGGGACAAGAGACCCAGTACTTC. It codes for CASSQRYRGQETQYF. The chain is built from TRBV11-2 and TRBJ2-5; 7 bases are a match to TRBD1. CDR3 length: 15 amino acids. V was pared by 5 bases and J by 2 bases, with 8 bases of the junction left unmatched. Per the germline V gene, CDR1 is SGHAT and CDR2 is FQNNGV.

This sequence joins TRBV9 and TRBJ2-2; 11 bases map to TRBD2. The CDR3 is made up of 17 amino acids. The V segment lost 3 bases and the J segment 4 bases; nucleotides outside the gene matches: 8. Germline CDR1 and CDR2: SGDLS and YYNGEE. The CDR3 coding sequence is TGTGCCAGCAGCGCTCATACTAGCGGGGGTGGCACCGGGGAGCTGTTTTTT. Translation: CASSAHTSGGGTGELFF.

The V gene is TRBV7-9, the J gene TRBJ2-5; D call uncertain. The V end lost 5 bases, the J end lost 0 bases, and 7 bases lay between the germline ends. There are 13 residues in the CDR3. Germline CDR1 SEHNR, CDR2 FQNEAQ (reference sequence). The CDR3 here is CASSARDQETQYF. In DNA form, the CDR3 reads TGTGCCAGCAGCGCCCGGGACCAAGAGACCCAGTACTTC.

The chain employs TRBV27 and TRBJ1-6; 7 bases map to TRBD1. CDR1 is MNHEY, CDR2 SMNVEV, per germline (reference sequence). Losses at the gene ends were 7 bases for V and 6 bases for J; bases not matched to a gene: 6. This CDR3 spans 14 amino acids. For the CDR3, the DNA is TGTGCCAGCACCCGGGACAGTCCTAATTCACCCCTCCACTTT. Translation: CASTRDSPNSPLHF.

This clone was seen a handful of times. The V and J genes are TRBV5-1 and TRBJ2-3, with D possibly TRBD1 on 5 matching bases. V dropped 0 bases and J dropped 1 base, with 9 bases sitting between them. Germline V gives CDR1 SGHRS, CDR2 YFSETQ. CDR3 length: 15 amino acids. CDR3: CASSLDLGRTDTQYF. The CDR3 region has the DNA TGCGCCAGCAGCTTGGATCTGGGGCGCACAGATACGCAGTATTTT.

The chain links TRBV24-1 to TRBJ1-1, with a weak D call TRBD1 (5 bases). V lost 9 bases to trimming and J lost 0 bases, with 16 bases between them. The V gene's germline CDR1 is KGHDR and CDR2 SFDVKD. CDR3 length: 15 amino acids. CDR3 nucleotide sequence: TGTGCCACCCCTAGTCTTGGGGCTATGAACACTGAAGCTTTCTTT. Its protein product is CATPSLGAMNTEAFF.

This chain joins TRBV12-5 and TRBJ2-3; 7 bases are shared with TRBD2. The germline V gene has CDR1 LGHNT and CDR2 FRNRAP. The V gene end was trimmed by 4 bases and the J gene end by 4 bases; junction bases not matched to a gene: 11. This CDR3 is 16 amino acids long. The CDR3 nucleotides are TGTGCTAGTGGTTCCCAGGCCGGGGGGATCTCAGATACGCAGTATTTT. Translated, it gives CASGSQAGGISDTQYF.

The chain joins TRBV11-2 to TRBJ1-4, with TRBD1 identical over 10 bases. CDR3 size: 16 residues. J gave up 7 bases and V 1 base, and 6 bases lay outside the gene matches. Germline V gene data show CDR1 as SGHAT and CDR2 as FQNNGV. The chain's CDR3 is CASSLAGQGLGEKLFF. The CDR3 nucleotides read TGTGCCAGCAGCTTAGCGGGACAGGGGCTGGGTGAAAAACTGTTTTTT.

This clone was seen a handful of times. V usage is TRBV7-6 and J usage is TRBJ2-3, with 12 bases fitting TRBD2. The CDR3 sequence is 20 residues long. Germline lookup yields CDR1 SGHVS and CDR2 FNYEAQ. The V segment lost 4 bases and the J segment 2 bases; nucleotides outside the gene matches: 16. CDR3 DNA: TGTGCCAGCAGCTACACCGGTCTAGCGGGGGGGCATGGGGACACAGATACGCAGTATTTT. Protein sequence: CASSYTGLAGGHGDTDTQYF.

The V call is TRBV6-5, the J call TRBJ1-2, with 7 bases fitting TRBD1. V lost 9 bases, J lost 0 bases, and 7 bases stayed unmatched. This CDR3 has 14 amino acids. The V gene's germline CDR1 is MNHEY and CDR2 SVGAGI. The CDR3 sequence: CASKQGRANYGYTF. DNA of the CDR3: TGTGCCAGTAAACAGGGGCGCGCTAACTATGGCTACACCTTC.